The rows below give T cell receptor beta chains drawn from one sample of a study of OX40 agonist ivuxolimab in advanced cancers. Assay used: immunoSEQ multiplex PCR; TCRdb lists only in-frame clones, some missing. The sample contains 100,000 to 150,000 clones, around 90% of which appear only once. The specimen was CD4+ or CD8+ T cells sorted from blood, collected in a trial of the OX40 agonist ivuxolimab. Source of these receptors: an adult with an advanced solid tumor such as melanoma, head and neck, liver or kidney cancer. CDR3s include the opening cysteine and the closing phenylalanine or tryptophan. The D gene is left open where the match is weak. Clone size appears in some rows only: once, few, many, or a class for an expanded clone.

TRBD1	TRBV4-1	.	TRBJ1-4	CASSPTGVNEKLFF	TGCGCCAGCAGCCCGACAGGGGTGAATGAAAAACTGTTTTTT
TRBD1	TRBV5-1	.	TRBJ1-1	CASSLEDREAFF	TGCGCCAGCAGCTTGGAGGACAGGGAAGCTTTCTTT
.	TRBV6-5	.	TRBJ2-7	CASRGRGFYEQYF	TGTGCCAGCAGGGGGCGAGGTTTCTACGAGCAGTACTTC
.	TRBV27	once	TRBJ2-7	CASSLGPLSGEQYF	TGTGCCAGCAGTTTAGGTCCCTTGAGCGGCGAGCAGTACTTC
.	TRBV18	.	TRBJ1-3	CASSPVGVAGNTIYF	TGTGCCAGCTCACCAGTGGGGGTAGCTGGAAACACCATATATTTT
.	TRBV10-1	.	TRBJ2-1	CASSEAGSYNEQFF	TGCGCCAGCAGTGAAGCGGGTTCGTACAATGAGCAGTTCTTC
.	TRBV2	few	TRBJ2-7	CAGKRNPSEQYF	TGTGCCGGTAAGCGGAATCCGTCCGAGCAGTACTTC
.	TRBV20-1	few	TRBJ1-2	CSAPYGYTF	TGCAGTGCCCCATATGGCTACACCTTC
.	TRBV10-1	.	TRBJ2-1	CASSETAPGIRGYNEQFF	TGCGCCAGCAGTGAGACTGCGCCGGGTATCCGGGGGTACAATGAGCAGTTCTTC
.	TRBV7-3	.	TRBJ2-7	CASSLSGTLGEQYF	TGTGCCAGCAGCTTAAGTGGGACACTGGGCGAGCAGTACTTC
TRBD2	TRBV7-9	.	TRBJ2-2	CASAAYGVTSGTGELFF	TGTGCCTCAGCAGCTTATGGGGTTACTAGCGGTACCGGGGAGCTGTTTTTT
.	TRBV27	.	TRBJ2-7	CASSLFSSYEQYF	TGTGCCAGCAGTTTATTCAGCTCCTACGAGCAGTACTTC
TRBD1	TRBV30	.	TRBJ1-1	CAWSLRDRNTEAFF	TGTGCCTGGAGTCTCCGGGACAGAAACACTGAAGCTTTCTTT
.	TRBV19	few	TRBJ2-2	CASSLWGWNTGELFF	TGTGCCAGTAGTCTCTGGGGATGGAACACCGGGGAGCTGTTTTTT
.	TRBV5-5	.	TRBJ1-5	CASSLEQRGNQPQHF	TGTGCCAGCAGCTTGGAACAGCGCGGCAATCAGCCCCAGCATTTT
.	TRBV28	.	TRBJ1-2	CASSRSLYGYTF	TGTGCCAGCAGTCGCAGTCTCTATGGCTACACCTTC
.	TRBV2	.	TRBJ2-7	CASSSQRMNYEQYF	TGTGCCAGCAGTTCGCAAAGGATGAACTACGAGCAGTACTTC
TRBD1	TRBV6-5	few	TRBJ1-5	CASSPGGRNQPQHF	TGTGCCAGCAGCCCAGGGGGGCGCAATCAGCCCCAGCATTTT
.	TRBV6-5	.	TRBJ1-2	CASNNGPTSYGYTF	TGTGCCAGCAACAACGGTCCGACCTCTTATGGCTACACCTTC
TRBD2	TRBV5-4	.	TRBJ2-5	CASSLPGGRQETQYF	TGTGCCAGCAGCTTGCCGGGAGGGAGGCAAGAGACCCAGTACTTC
TRBD2	TRBV27	once	TRBJ2-4	CASSFGEGNIQYF	TGTGCCAGCAGTTTCGGGGAGGGAAACATTCAGTACTTC
TRBD2	TRBV6-5	.	TRBJ2-1	CASSALAGGGSEQFF	TGTGCCAGCAGCGCCCTTGCGGGAGGAGGTAGTGAGCAGTTCTTC
TRBD1	TRBV29-1	.	TRBJ1-1	CSAHGTGRNTEAFF	TGCAGCGCACACGGGACAGGGAGGAACACTGAAGCTTTCTTT
.	TRBV27	.	TRBJ2-1	CASSQMGIPAYNEQFF	TGTGCCAGCAGTCAAATGGGGATTCCGGCCTACAATGAGCAGTTCTTC
.	TRBV11-3	.	TRBJ1-1	CASSRGANTEAFF	TGTGCCAGCAGCCGAGGGGCAAACACTGAAGCTTTCTTT
TRBD1	TRBV7-9	few	TRBJ1-2	CASSPSTGGGYGYTF	TGTGCCAGCAGCCCCTCGACAGGGGGCGGCTATGGCTACACCTTC
.	TRBV6-5	.	TRBJ2-7	CASRTRLRPIEQYF	TGTGCCAGCAGAACCAGACTACGGCCCATCGAGCAGTACTTC
.	TRBV6-5	.	TRBJ1-3	CATKQGNTIYF	TGTGCCACCAAACAGGGAAACACCATATATTTT
TRBD2	TRBV5-4	.	TRBJ2-1	CASSLAGGLTNNEQFF	TGTGCCAGCAGCTTGGCGGGGGGGCTTACCAACAATGAGCAGTTCTTC
.	TRBV9	.	TRBJ1-3	CASRLEGRNTIYF	TGTGCCAGCCGGTTGGAGGGCAGAAACACCATATATTTT
.	TRBV18	.	TRBJ2-1	CASSPAPGEQFF	TGTGCCAGCTCACCGGCGCCAGGAGAGCAGTTCTTC
.	TRBV19	.	TRBJ1-1	CATNTGQKANTEAFF	TGTGCCACGAATACAGGGCAAAAAGCGAACACTGAAGCTTTCTTT
TRBD1	TRBV4-3	.	TRBJ2-1	CASSLGTGGVQRNEQFF	TGCGCCAGCAGCCTTGGGACAGGGGGCGTACAGCGGAATGAGCAGTTCTTC
.	TRBV4-1	.	TRBJ2-3	CASSQGALIVTDTQYF	TGCGCCAGCAGCCAAGGAGCCCTAATCGTCACAGATACGCAGTATTTT
TRBD1	TRBV5-4	.	TRBJ1-6	CASTRGQGENSPLHF	TGTGCCAGCACCCGGGGACAGGGAGAAAATTCACCCCTCCACTTT